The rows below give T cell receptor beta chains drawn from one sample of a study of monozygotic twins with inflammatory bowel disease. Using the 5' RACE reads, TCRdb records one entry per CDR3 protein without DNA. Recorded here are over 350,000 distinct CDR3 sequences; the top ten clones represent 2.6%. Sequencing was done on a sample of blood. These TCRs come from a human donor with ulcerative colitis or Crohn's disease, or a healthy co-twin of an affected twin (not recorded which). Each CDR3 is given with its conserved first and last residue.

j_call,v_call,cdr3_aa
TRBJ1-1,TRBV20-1,CSAQPPPRRRTEAFF
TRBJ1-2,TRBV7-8,CASSLGWEPGYTF
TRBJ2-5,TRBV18,CASSPNPGQETQYF
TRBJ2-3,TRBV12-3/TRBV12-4,CASSFPGGATDTQYF
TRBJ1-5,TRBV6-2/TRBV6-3,CASRTTEYQPQHF
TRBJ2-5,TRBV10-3,CAISEQGGQETQYF
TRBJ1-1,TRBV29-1,CSVLTWTDTNTEAFF
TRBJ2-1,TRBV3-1,CASSPSIRQGVKSSRAYNEQFF
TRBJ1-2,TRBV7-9,CASSKTGTGNYGYTF
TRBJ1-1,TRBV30,CAWRYRADTEAFF
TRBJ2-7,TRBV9,CASSSRDNRALYEQYF
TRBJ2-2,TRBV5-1,CASSSGSGYTGELFF
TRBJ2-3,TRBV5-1,CASRPTPIADTQYF
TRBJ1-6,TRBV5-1,CASSWRDRSSYNSPLHF
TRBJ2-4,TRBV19,CASSIGFVPKVDIQYF
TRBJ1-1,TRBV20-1,CSARDEGGTEAFF
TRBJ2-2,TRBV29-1,CSVLYTGELFF
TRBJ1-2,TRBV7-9,CASSLASGGGGYTF
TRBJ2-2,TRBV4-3,CASSQADRLAGELFF
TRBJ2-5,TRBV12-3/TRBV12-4,CASTRGAQETQYF
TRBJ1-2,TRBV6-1,CASSNKTGFGNYGYTF
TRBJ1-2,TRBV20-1,CSATPSGTANYGYTF
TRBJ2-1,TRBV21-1,CARFVAGKPRGTNNEQFF
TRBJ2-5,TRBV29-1,CSVVRHEGETQYF
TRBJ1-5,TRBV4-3,CASSQDLGGSNQPQHF
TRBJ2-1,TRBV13,CASSRYRGQGTYNEQFF
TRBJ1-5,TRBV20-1,CSARRERSPGEPQHF
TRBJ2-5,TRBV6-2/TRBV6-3,CASRARPMETQYF
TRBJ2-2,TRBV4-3,CASSHPAGTGELFF
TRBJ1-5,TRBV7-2,CASSLAQNSNQPQHF
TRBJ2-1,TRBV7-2,CASTWTGGVFVYNEQFF
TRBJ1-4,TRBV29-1,CSVEGAGGSWEKLFF
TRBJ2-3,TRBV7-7,CAVHGGRTDTQYF
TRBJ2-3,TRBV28,CASRPPGQITDTQYF
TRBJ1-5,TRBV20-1,CSASRGEAQPQHF
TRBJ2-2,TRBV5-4,CASSQLAGGNTGELFF
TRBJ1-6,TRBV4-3,CASSQVQEYNSPLHF
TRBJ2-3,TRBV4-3,CASSQDRGGGDGDTQYF
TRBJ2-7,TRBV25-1,CASSEKPGGAYEQYF
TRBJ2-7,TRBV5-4,CASSSLGNIAGEQYF
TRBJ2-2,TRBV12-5,CASGLPRQGTGELFF
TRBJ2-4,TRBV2,CASSTTKAQYF
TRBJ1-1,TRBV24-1,CATSDSGDSEAFF
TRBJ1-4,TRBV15,CATSRSWGAPEKLFF
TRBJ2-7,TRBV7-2,CASSRQSGTGLSYEQYF
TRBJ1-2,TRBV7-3,CASSARVSGGYTF